Listed below are T cell receptor beta chains from one sample, sequenced in a study of T cell repertoires in ileal Crohn's disease. Produced via immunoSEQ multiplex PCR; TCRdb's table is partial and in-frame only. The sample contains about 3,100 clones, roughly 69% of which appear only once. The specimen sequenced was ileal tissue. The source of these receptors is an adult with Crohn's disease. Each CDR3 is given with its conserved first and last residue. The order of the fields is V gene, CDR3 protein.

v_gene: TRBV5-1
CDR3aa: CASSPWGGASEAFF

v_gene: TRBV7-3
CDR3aa: CASSPGANEKLFF

v_gene: TRBV11-2
CDR3aa: CASSRGSVETQYF

v_gene: TRBV9
CDR3aa: CASSEAGGPNQPQHF

v_gene: TRBV7-2
CDR3aa: CASSSVGGRTEAFF

v_gene: TRBV18
CDR3aa: CASSPSGAGNTIYF

v_gene: TRBV5-4
CDR3aa: CASSSLGRGGYTF

v_gene: TRBV5-1
CDR3aa: CASSPGTTQETQYF

v_gene: TRBV7-2
CDR3aa: CASSFVQDTEAFF

v_gene: TRBV5-6
CDR3aa: CASRPPGLANTDTQYF